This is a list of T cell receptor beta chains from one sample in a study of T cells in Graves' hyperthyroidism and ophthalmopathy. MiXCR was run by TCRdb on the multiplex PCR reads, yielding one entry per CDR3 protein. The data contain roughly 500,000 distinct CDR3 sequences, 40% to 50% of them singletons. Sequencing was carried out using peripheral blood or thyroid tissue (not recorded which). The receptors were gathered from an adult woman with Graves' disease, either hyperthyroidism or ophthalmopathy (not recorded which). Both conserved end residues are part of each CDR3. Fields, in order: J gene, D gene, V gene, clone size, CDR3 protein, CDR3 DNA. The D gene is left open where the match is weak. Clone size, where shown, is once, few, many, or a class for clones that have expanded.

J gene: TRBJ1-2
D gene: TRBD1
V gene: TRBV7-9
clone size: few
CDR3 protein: CASSLVGGGLYGYTF
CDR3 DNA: TGTGCCAGCAGCTTAGTTGGAGGGGGCCTCTATGGCTACACCTTC

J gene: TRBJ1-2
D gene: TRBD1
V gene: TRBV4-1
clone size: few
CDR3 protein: CASSHRQGVYTF
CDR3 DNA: TGCGCCAGCAGCCATCGCCAGGGGGTCTACACCTTC

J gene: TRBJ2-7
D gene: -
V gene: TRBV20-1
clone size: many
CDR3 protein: CSARGGGATYEQYF
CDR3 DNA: TGCAGTGCTAGAGGGGGGGGGGCTACCTACGAGCAGTACTTC

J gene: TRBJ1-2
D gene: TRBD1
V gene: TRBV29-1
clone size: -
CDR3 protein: CSASGTGGYGYTF
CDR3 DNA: TGCAGTGCCTCCGGGACAGGCGGTTATGGCTACACCTTC

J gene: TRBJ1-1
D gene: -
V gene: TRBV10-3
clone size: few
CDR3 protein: CAGGDTEAFF
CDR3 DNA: TGTGCCGGTGGGGACACTGAAGCTTTCTTT

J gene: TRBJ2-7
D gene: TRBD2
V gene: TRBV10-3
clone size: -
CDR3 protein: CATGPAGGDSYEQYF
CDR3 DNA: TGTGCCACCGGACCAGCGGGAGGGGACTCCTACGAGCAGTACTTC

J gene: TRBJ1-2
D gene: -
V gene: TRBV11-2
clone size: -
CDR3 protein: CASSRRAADYGYTF
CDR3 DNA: TGTGCCAGCAGCCGCCGGGCCGCAGACTATGGCTACACCTTC

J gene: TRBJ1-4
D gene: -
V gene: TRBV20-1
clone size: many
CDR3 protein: CSAREKGEKLFF
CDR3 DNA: TGCAGTGCTAGAGAGAAGGGAGAAAAACTGTTTTTT

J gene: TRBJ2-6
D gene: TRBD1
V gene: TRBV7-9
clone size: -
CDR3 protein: CASSLEGAVGANVLTF
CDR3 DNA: TGTGCCAGCAGCTTAGAGGGGGCGGTTGGGGCCAACGTCCTGACTTTC

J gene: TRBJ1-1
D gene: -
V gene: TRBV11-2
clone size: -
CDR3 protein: CASSLGIAMNTEAFF
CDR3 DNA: TGTGCCAGCAGTTTAGGTATAGCCATGAACACTGAAGCTTTCTTT

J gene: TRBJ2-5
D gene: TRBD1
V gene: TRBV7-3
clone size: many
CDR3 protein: CASSKGQPQETQYF
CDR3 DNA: TGTGCCAGCAGCAAGGGACAGCCCCAAGAGACCCAGTACTTC

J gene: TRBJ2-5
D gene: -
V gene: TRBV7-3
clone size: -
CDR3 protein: CASSGGGRQETQYF
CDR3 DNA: TGTGCCAGCAGTGGGGGGGGGCGCCAAGAGACCCAGTACTTC

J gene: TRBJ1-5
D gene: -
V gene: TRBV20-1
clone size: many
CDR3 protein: CSARDSTVRQPQHF
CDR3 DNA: TGCAGTGCTAGAGACTCGACAGTACGTCAGCCCCAGCATTTT

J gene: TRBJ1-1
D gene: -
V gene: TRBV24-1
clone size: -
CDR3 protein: CATSDFRAGNTEAFF
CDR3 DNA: TGTGCCACCAGTGATTTTAGGGCAGGGAACACTGAAGCTTTCTTT

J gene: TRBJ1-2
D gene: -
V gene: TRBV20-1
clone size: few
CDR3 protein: CSATGAQGSNYGYTF
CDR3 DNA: TGCAGTGCTACGGGGGCTCAGGGCTCTAACTATGGCTACACCTTC

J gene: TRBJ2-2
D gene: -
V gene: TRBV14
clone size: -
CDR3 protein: CASSPRWNTGELFF
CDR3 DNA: TGTGCCAGCAGCCCCCGTTGGAACACCGGGGAGCTGTTTTTT

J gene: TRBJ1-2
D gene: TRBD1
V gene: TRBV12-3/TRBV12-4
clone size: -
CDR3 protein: CASSSYDRGLVYGYTF
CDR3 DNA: TGTGCCAGCAGTTCCTACGACAGGGGGCTTGTCTATGGCTACACCTTC

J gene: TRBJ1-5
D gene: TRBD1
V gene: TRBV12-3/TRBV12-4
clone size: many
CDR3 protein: CASSSRKTGGEGQPQHF
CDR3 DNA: TGTGCCAGCAGTTCAAGAAAGACAGGGGGCGAAGGTCAGCCCCAGCATTTT

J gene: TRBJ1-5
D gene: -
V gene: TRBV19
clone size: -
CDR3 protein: CASAVPKRDSNQPQHF
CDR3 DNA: TGTGCCAGTGCCGTCCCAAAGCGAGATAGCAATCAGCCCCAGCATTTT

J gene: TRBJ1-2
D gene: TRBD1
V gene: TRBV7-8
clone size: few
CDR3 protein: CASSHRTGWYGYTF
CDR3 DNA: TGTGCCAGCAGCCACCGGACAGGGTGGTATGGCTACACCTTC

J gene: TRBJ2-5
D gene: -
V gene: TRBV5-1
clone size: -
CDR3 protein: CASAAGKETQYF
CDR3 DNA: TGCGCCAGCGCGGCAGGCAAGGAGACCCAGTACTTC

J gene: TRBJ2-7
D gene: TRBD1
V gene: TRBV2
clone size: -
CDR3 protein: CASGAQGAYEQYF
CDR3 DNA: TGTGCCAGCGGAGCGCAGGGGGCCTACGAGCAGTACTTC

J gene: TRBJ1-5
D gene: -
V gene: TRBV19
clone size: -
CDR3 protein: CASSTGIGSNQPQHF
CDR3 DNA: TGTGCCAGTAGCACCGGGATCGGGAGCAATCAGCCCCAGCATTTT

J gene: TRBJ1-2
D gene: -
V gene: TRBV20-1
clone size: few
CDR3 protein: CSARPGIGYGYTF
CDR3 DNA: TGCAGTGCTAGACCTGGGATCGGCTATGGCTACACCTTC

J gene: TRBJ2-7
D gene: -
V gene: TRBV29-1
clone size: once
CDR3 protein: CSAQGNEQYF
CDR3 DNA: TGCAGCGCCCAGGGGAACGAGCAGTACTTC

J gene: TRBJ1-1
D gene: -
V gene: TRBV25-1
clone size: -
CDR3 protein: CASRSVGITEAFF
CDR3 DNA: TGTGCCAGCCGATCGGTGGGAATCACTGAAGCTTTCTTT

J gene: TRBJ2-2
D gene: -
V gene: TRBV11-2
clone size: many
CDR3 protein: CASSLGLGPSNTGELFF
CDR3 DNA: TGTGCCAGCAGCTTAGGATTGGGCCCCTCGAACACCGGGGAGCTGTTTTTT

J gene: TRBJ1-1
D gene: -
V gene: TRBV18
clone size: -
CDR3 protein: CASSPRWDTEAFF
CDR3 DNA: TGTGCCAGCTCACCACGGTGGGACACTGAAGCTTTCTTT

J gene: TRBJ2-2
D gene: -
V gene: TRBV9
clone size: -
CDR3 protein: CASSVRGAGSGELFF
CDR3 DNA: TGTGCCAGCAGCGTCCGAGGGGCAGGGTCCGGGGAGCTGTTTTTT